Listed below are T cell receptor beta chains from one sample, sequenced in a study of T cells in localized non-small cell lung cancer. Here immunoSEQ multiplex PCR was the method, and the copy in TCRdb shows in-frame clones only, minus some. The sample comprises 1,500 to 2,000 clones, 20% to 25% of which are singletons, and 9% to 15% rests with the top ten. The specimen comprised lung tumor tissue, sampled before any cancer treatment. These receptors all come from a female donor aged 60 or older with stage II lung adenocarcinoma. Both conserved end residues are trimmed from each CDR3. Each record gives: clone size, V gene, CDR3 length, J gene, CDR3 protein. Some rows mark clone size as missing; the rest say once, few, many or name a class of expanded clone.

clone_size: .; v_call: TRBV9; cdr3_length: 11; j_call: TRBJ1-2; cdr3_aa: ASSARQGFGYT
clone_size: .; v_call: TRBV19; cdr3_length: 12; j_call: TRBJ2-5; cdr3_aa: ASGLGTRSETQY
clone_size: medium-sized; v_call: TRBV11-3; cdr3_length: 12; j_call: TRBJ1-1; cdr3_aa: ASSLAQQNTEAF
clone_size: few; v_call: TRBV11-3; cdr3_length: 13; j_call: TRBJ2-5; cdr3_aa: ASSLGTASRETQY
clone_size: few; v_call: TRBV9; cdr3_length: 14; j_call: TRBJ2-1; cdr3_aa: ASSATSGLSYNEQF
clone_size: few; v_call: TRBV6-8; cdr3_length: 12; j_call: TRBJ1-6; cdr3_aa: ASSAGPYNSPLH
clone_size: few; v_call: TRBV11-3; cdr3_length: 12; j_call: TRBJ2-3; cdr3_aa: ASSGDRSTDTQY
clone_size: .; v_call: TRBV18; cdr3_length: 11; j_call: TRBJ1-2; cdr3_aa: ASSPGPNYGYT
clone_size: .; v_call: TRBV6-8; cdr3_length: 12; j_call: TRBJ2-7; cdr3_aa: ASRSGSVTYEQY
clone_size: .; v_call: TRBV28; cdr3_length: 12; j_call: TRBJ2-1; cdr3_aa: ASSPLRRGNEQF
clone_size: few; v_call: TRBV7-5; cdr3_length: 14; j_call: TRBJ2-3; cdr3_aa: ASSLSGSVYTDTQY
clone_size: large; v_call: TRBV29-1; cdr3_length: 12; j_call: TRBJ1-3; cdr3_aa: SVEDLGVGNTIY
clone_size: few; v_call: TRBV11-3; cdr3_length: 13; j_call: TRBJ1-3; cdr3_aa: ASSREADSGNTIY
clone_size: medium-sized; v_call: TRBV11-3; cdr3_length: 14; j_call: TRBJ2-7; cdr3_aa: ASSFGQGGFTYEQY
clone_size: .; v_call: TRBV11-3; cdr3_length: 13; j_call: TRBJ2-7; cdr3_aa: ASSYRDRRSGEQY
clone_size: .; v_call: TRBV6-8; cdr3_length: 11; j_call: TRBJ1-2; cdr3_aa: ASSSTGSNGYT
clone_size: .; v_call: TRBV9; cdr3_length: 12; j_call: TRBJ2-2; cdr3_aa: ASSSLANTGELF
clone_size: .; v_call: TRBV9; cdr3_length: 13; j_call: TRBJ1-1; cdr3_aa: ASSVTGAPNTEAF
clone_size: few; v_call: TRBV11-3; cdr3_length: 13; j_call: TRBJ2-5; cdr3_aa: ASSNYRGGKETQY
clone_size: .; v_call: TRBV29-1; cdr3_length: 11; j_call: TRBJ2-7; cdr3_aa: SVLLKNAYEQY
clone_size: .; v_call: TRBV9; cdr3_length: 14; j_call: TRBJ2-2; cdr3_aa: ASSSTAPPNTGELF
clone_size: few; v_call: TRBV9; cdr3_length: 14; j_call: TRBJ1-2; cdr3_aa: ASSVDGGGLPYGYT
clone_size: .; v_call: TRBV14; cdr3_length: 13; j_call: TRBJ2-5; cdr3_aa: ASSQPAGGIETQY
clone_size: .; v_call: TRBV19; cdr3_length: 13; j_call: TRBJ1-5; cdr3_aa: ASSTTGPGGQPQH
clone_size: .; v_call: TRBV11-3; cdr3_length: 14; j_call: TRBJ2-3; cdr3_aa: ASSFGGALSTDTQY
clone_size: .; v_call: TRBV7-4; cdr3_length: 11; j_call: TRBJ2-7; cdr3_aa: ASSSGPQDEQY
clone_size: .; v_call: TRBV12-5; cdr3_length: 10; j_call: TRBJ2-3; cdr3_aa: ASGSEADTQY